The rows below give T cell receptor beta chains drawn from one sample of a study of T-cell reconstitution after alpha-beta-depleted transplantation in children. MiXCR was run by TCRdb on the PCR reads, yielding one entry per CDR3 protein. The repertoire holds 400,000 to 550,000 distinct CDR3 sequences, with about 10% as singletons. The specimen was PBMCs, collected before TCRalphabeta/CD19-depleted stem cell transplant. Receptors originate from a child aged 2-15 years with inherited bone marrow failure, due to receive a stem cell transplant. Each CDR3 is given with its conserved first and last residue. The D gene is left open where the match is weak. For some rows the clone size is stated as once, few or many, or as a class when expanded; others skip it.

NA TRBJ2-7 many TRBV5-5 CASSPDPYEQYF TGTGCCAGCAGCCCCGACCCCTACGAGCAGTACTTC
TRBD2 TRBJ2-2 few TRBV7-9 CASEDVGREFATGELFF TGTGCCAGCGAGGACGTGGGGCGGGAGTTCGCCACCGGGGAGCTGTTTTTT
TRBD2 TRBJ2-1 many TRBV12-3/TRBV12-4 CASSLASGSLKFF TGTGCCAGCAGTTTGGCTAGCGGGAGTTTGAAGTTCTTC
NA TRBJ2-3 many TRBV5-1 CASSLDGVGPDTQYF TGCGCCAGCAGCTTGGATGGAGTTGGGCCAGATACGCAGTATTTT
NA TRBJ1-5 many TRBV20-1 CSAPGVHPTYSNQPQHF TGCAGTGCTCCCGGGGTGCATCCGACGTATAGCAATCAGCCCCAGCATTTT
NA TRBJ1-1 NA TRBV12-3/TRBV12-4 CASSFLGGGNTEAFF TGTGCCAGCAGTTTCCTGGGCGGGGGGAACACTGAAGCTTTCTTT
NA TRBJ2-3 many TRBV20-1 CSARDSASFSTDTQYF TGCAGTGCTAGAGATTCTGCTAGCTTTAGCACAGATACGCAGTATTTT
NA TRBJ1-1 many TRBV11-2 CASSTIINTEAFF TGTGCCAGCAGCACAATAATAAACACTGAAGCTTTCTTT
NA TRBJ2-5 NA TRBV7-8 CASSHMDFQETQYF TGTGCCAGCAGCCATATGGACTTCCAAGAGACCCAGTACTTC
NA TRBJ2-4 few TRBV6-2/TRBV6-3 CASSPTVWAKNIQYF TGTGCCAGCAGCCCGACAGTGTGGGCCAAAAACATTCAGTACTTC
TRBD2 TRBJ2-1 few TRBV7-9 CASSLAKGLGAYNEQFF TGTGCCAGCAGCTTAGCCAAGGGACTAGGAGCCTACAATGAGCAGTTCTTC
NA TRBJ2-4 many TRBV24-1 CATSDPGTSGYIQYF TGTGCCACCAGTGACCCCGGGACCAGTGGTTACATTCAGTACTTC
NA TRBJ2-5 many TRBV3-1 CASSQVGETQYF TGTGCCAGCAGCCAAGTTGGAGAGACCCAGTACTTC
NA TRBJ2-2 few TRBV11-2 CASSLDRASRRELFF TGTGCCAGCAGCTTAGATAGGGCTAGCAGGCGGGAGCTGTTTTTT
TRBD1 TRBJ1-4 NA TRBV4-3 CASSQQTGQINEKLFF TGCGCCAGCAGCCAACAAACGGGACAGATTAATGAAAAACTGTTTTTT
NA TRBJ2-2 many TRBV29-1 CSAGQDKTGELFF TGCAGCGCCGGGCAAGACAAAACCGGGGAGCTGTTTTTT
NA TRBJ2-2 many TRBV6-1 CASSDRNPGELFF TGTGCCAGCAGCGACAGGAACCCCGGGGAGCTGTTTTTT
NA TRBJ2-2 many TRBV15 CATSSTLAGTIPGELFF TGTGCCACCAGCAGTACCTTGGCCGGGACAATCCCCGGGGAGCTGTTTTTT
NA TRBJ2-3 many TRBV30 CAWSPRRNTQYF TGTGCCTGGAGTCCCAGGCGAAATACGCAGTATTTT
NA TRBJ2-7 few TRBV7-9 CASSLDRDQRYEQYF TGTGCCAGCAGCCTCGACCGGGACCAACGTTACGAGCAGTACTTC
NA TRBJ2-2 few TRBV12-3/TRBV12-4 CASSFPRGSFNTGELFF TGTGCCAGCAGTTTTCCCCGCGGTAGTTTCAACACCGGGGAGCTGTTTTTT
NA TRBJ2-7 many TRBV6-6 CASSLHLSYEQYF TGTGCCAGCAGTTTACATCTTTCCTACGAGCAGTACTTC
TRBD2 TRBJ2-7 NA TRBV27 CASGTSGIGDEQYF TGTGCCAGCGGGACTAGCGGGATTGGAGACGAGCAGTACTTC
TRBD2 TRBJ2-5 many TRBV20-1 CSARLSGGYQETQYF TGCAGTGCTAGGCTATCGGGAGGGTACCAAGAGACCCAGTACTTC
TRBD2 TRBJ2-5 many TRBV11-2 CASSRLAAQETQYF TGTGCCAGCAGCCGCCTAGCGGCCCAAGAGACCCAGTACTTC
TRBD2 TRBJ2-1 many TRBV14 CASSQDPGLLEYNEQFF TGTGCCAGCAGCCAAGATCCGGGACTACTAGAGTACAATGAGCAGTTCTTC
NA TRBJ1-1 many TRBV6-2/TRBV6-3 CASSYSFYDGPEAFF TGTGCCAGCAGTTACTCTTTTTACGACGGCCCGGAAGCTTTCTTT
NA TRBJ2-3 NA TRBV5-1 CASSLDSGLGTDTQYF TGCGCCAGCAGCTTGGATTCGGGATTGGGCACAGATACGCAGTATTTT
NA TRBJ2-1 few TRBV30 CAWSALAGPYNEQFF TGTGCCTGGAGTGCTTTGGCAGGCCCGTACAATGAGCAGTTCTTC
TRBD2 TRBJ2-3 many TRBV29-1 CSVRGAGGTSTDTQYF TGCAGCGTTCGGGGAGCGGGAGGCACTAGCACAGATACGCAGTATTTT
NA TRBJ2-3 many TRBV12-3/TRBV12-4 CASRTRGTDTQYF TGTGCCAGCCGAACTCGGGGCACAGATACGCAGTATTTT
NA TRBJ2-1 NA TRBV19 CASSIYPQGGGNEQFF TGTGCCAGTAGTATATATCCGCAGGGCGGAGGCAATGAGCAGTTCTTC
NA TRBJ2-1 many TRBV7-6 CASSPRDLPSNEQFF TGTGCCAGCAGTCCCAGGGACCTTCCTTCTAATGAGCAGTTCTTC
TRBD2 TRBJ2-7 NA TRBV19 CASSPKGLRFYEQYF TGTGCCAGTAGTCCCAAGGGACTAAGGTTCTACGAGCAGTACTTC